The clone carrying this TCR beta chain was recorded many times. TCRbeta library preparation incorporated unique molecular identifiers. TCRdb analysed the PCR reads with MiXCR anew, one entry per CDR3 protein. Of roughly 610,000 distinct CDR3 sequences listed, under 12% are singletons. This CDR3 is 12 amino acids long. V trimming: 6 bases; J trimming: 5 bases; junction bases outside the gene matches: 5. Germline V gene data show CDR1 as SQVTM and CDR2 as ANQGSEA. This specimen belongs to a study of T-cell reconstitution after alpha-beta-depleted transplantation in children. This sequence originates from a human donor who donated a stem cell graft to a child with acute myeloid leukemia. V is TRBV29-1 and J is TRBJ2-5; 8 bases match TRBD1. The material was PBMCs from the stem cell graft donor, obtained from the stem cell graft. CDR3: CSVETGVETQYF. The CDR3 region has the DNA TGCAGCGTCGAGACAGGGGTGGAGACCCAGTACTTC.